A selection of T cell receptor beta chains follows, all from one sample in a study of blood T cell repertoires in COVID-19. The assay was immunoSEQ multiplex PCR, and TCRdb's table has in-frame clones only and misses some. Of around 32,000 clones in the sample, 85% to 95% were seen once. The source material was peripheral blood. These receptors originate from a male donor with active COVID-19. Each CDR3 is given with its conserved first and last residue. The order of the fields is J gene, clone size, V gene, D gene, CDR3 DNA, CDR3 protein. D genes are given only for firm matches. Size values are once, few and many counts, or a class for expanded clones, and some rows have none.

>TRBJ1-2|.|TRBV5-6|TRBD1
TGTGCCAGCAGGCACAGGGGCGATGGCTACACCTTC
CASRHRGDGYTF
>TRBJ1-2|.|TRBV27|.
TGTGCCAGCAGTTGGAGGGGCCTTGGCTACACCTTC
CASSWRGLGYTF
>TRBJ1-2|.|TRBV4-1|TRBD1
TGCGCCAGCAGCCAAGTCGACAGGGCGATCTATGGCTACACCTTC
CASSQVDRAIYGYTF
>TRBJ1-2|.|TRBV2|.
TGTGCCAGCAGTGTGGCAGGGAACTATGGCTACACCTTC
CASSVAGNYGYTF
>TRBJ2-2|.|TRBV9|.
TGTGCCAGCAGCGTCGCCCCGACAGGCCGCACCGGGGAGCTGTTTTTT
CASSVAPTGRTGELFF
>TRBJ1-1|.|TRBV7-2|.
TGTGCCAGCAGCGTTCAGATGAACACTGAAGCTTTCTTT
CASSVQMNTEAFF
>TRBJ1-1|.|TRBV19|.
TGTGCCAGTAGTATTTCACAGGGCAGATTTGGCACTGAAGCTTTCTTT
CASSISQGRFGTEAFF
>TRBJ1-1|.|TRBV7-8|.
TGTGCCAGCAGCTCCGGGGGAAACACTGAAGCTTTCTTT
CASSSGGNTEAFF
>TRBJ2-7|once|TRBV7-2|TRBD1
TGTGCCAGCAGCTTGGTATGGACAGGGGTTTTGAGGGAGCAGTACTTC
CASSLVWTGVLREQYF
>TRBJ2-7|once|TRBV9|TRBD1
TGTGCCAGCAGCCTCCGGGACAGGGGGAGCTACGAGCAGTCCTTC
CASSLRDRGSYEQSF
>TRBJ2-1|.|TRBV9|TRBD2
TGTGCCAGCAGTAGCGGGGCGGGCTCCTACAATGAGCAGTTCTTC
CASSSGAGSYNEQFF
>TRBJ1-5|.|TRBV6-1|TRBD1
TGTGCCAGCAGTGACCAGACAGGGGGCAATCAGCCCCAGCATTTT
CASSDQTGGNQPQHF
>TRBJ1-4|.|TRBV14|.
TGTGCCAGCAGCCCTCAAGCGGGGCCCGCTAATGAAAAACTGTTTTTT
CASSPQAGPANEKLFF
>TRBJ1-6|.|TRBV7-2|.
TGTGCCAGCAGCCAAAAGGGGCGTAATTCACCCCTCCACTTT
CASSQKGRNSPLHF
>TRBJ2-7|.|TRBV7-9|.
TGTGCCAGCAGCTTAGCTATCTACGAGCAGTACTTC
CASSLAIYEQYF
>TRBJ2-2|.|TRBV4-1|.
TGCGCCAGCAGCCTTGCAGGGGCCACCGGGGAGCTGTTTTTT
CASSLAGATGELFF
>TRBJ1-1|.|TRBV6-5|.
TGTGCCAGCCGCCCTGGGGGGTACGCCACTGAAGCTTTCTTT
CASRPGGYATEAFF